This T cell receptor (beta chain) was identified during a study of human thymus T cells. Points from the study as a whole: Repertoires sampled from thymus and blood appeared biased in V and J gene usage.

In regard to this clone: Its antigen is as yet unknown.

The people who donated were healthy Finnish babies having corrective surgery for congenital heart defects. Only four of the eight donors provided a roughly 0.5-1 mL blood sample. Genomic DNA was extracted from every available blood leukocyte. The germline V gene has CDR1 SGHRS and CDR2 YFSETQ. Trimming at V came to 0 bases and at J to 3 bases, leaving 0 bases not matched to a gene. The CDR3 totals 15 residues. Measured with immunoSEQ multiplex PCR; TCRdb has only the in-frame clones, and not every one. The table includes 55,000 to 70,000 clones, approximately 95% detected once. This receptor was identified in a boy less than two years old with a congenital heart defect but otherwise immunologically healthy. The gene calls are TRBV5-1 and TRBJ2-6; 7 nucleotides match TRBD1. Sequencing input: blood. The CDR3 DNA reads as TGCGCCAGCAGCTTGGGACAGGGTGGGGCCAACGTCCTGACTTTC. Protein: CASSLGQGGANVLTF.